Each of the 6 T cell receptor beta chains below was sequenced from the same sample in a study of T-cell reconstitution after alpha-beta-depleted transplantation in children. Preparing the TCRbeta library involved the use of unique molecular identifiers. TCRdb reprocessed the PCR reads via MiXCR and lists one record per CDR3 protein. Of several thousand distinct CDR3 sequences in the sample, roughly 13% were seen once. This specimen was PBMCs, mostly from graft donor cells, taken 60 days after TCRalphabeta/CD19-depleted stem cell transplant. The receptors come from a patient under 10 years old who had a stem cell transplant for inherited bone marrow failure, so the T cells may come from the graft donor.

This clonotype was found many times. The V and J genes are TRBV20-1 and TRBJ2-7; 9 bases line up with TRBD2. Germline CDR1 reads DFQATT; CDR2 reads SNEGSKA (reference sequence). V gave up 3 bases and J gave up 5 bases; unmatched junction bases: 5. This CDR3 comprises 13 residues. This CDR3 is CSASASGNNEQYF. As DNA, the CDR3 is TGCAGTGCTAGTGCTAGCGGGAACAACGAGCAGTACTTC.

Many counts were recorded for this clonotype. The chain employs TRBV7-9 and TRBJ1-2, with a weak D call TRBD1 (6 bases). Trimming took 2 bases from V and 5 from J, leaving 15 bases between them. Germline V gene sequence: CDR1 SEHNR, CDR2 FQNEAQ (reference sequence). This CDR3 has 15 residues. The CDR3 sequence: CASSLTGGRAYGYTF. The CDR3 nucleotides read TGTGCCAGCAGCTTAACTGGGGGCCGGGCGTATGGCTACACCTTC.

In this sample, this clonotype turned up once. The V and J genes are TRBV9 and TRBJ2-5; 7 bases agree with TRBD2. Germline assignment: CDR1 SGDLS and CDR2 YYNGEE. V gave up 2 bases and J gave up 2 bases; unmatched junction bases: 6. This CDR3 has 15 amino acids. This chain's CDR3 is CASSVLGGLQETQYF. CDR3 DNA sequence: TGTGCCAGCAGCGTCTTGGGGGGGTTACAAGAGACCCAGTACTTC.

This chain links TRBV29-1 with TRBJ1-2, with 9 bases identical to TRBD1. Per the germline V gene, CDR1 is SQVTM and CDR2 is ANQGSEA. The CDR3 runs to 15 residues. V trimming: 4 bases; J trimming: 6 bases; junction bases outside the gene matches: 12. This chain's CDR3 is CSVGVGTGTTNGYTF. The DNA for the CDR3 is TGCAGCGTTGGGGTTGGGACAGGGACAACGAATGGCTACACCTTC. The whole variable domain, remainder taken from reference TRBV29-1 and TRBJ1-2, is SAVISQKPSRDICQRGTSLTIQCQVDSQVTMMFWYRQQPGQSLTLIATANQGSEATYESGFVIDKFPISRPNLTFSTLTVSNMSPEDSSIYLCSVGVGTGTTNGYTFGSGTRLTVV.

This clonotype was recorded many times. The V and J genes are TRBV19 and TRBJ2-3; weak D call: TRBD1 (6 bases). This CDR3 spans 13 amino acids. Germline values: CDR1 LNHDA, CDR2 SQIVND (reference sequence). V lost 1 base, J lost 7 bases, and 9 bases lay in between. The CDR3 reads CASSIAGQHTQYF. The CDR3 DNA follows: TGTGCCAGTAGTATAGCGGGACAACATACGCAGTATTTT.

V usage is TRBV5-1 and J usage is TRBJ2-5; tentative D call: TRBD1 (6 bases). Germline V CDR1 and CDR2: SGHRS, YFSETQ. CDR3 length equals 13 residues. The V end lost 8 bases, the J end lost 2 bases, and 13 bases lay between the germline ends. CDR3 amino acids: CASSGHSQETQYF. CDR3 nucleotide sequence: TGCGCCAGTTCGGGACATTCACAAGAGACCCAGTACTTC.